Below, one T cell receptor beta chain is given with its context. V shed 5 bases and J shed 0 bases, with 7 bases lying between them. The CDR3 is 12 residues long. The germline gives CDR1 SQVTM, CDR2 ANQGSEA. These data originate in a study of blood T cell repertoires in COVID-19. Study as a whole: T cells, B-cell-depleted T cells, or PBMCs provided the cDNA or gDNA that served as material.

Participants, roughly 18 to 89 years old, spanned some 23 US areas. Two negative PCRs, clearance, or symptom resolution had been documented for recovered Cohort 3 donors. In the original workflow: Amplification with reference gene primers provided the estimates of nucleated cell counts. Here immunoSEQ multiplex PCR was the method, and the copy in TCRdb shows in-frame clones only, minus some. From that table come the V and J calls and clone size; the DNA was used to work out D and trimming. The sample contains 300,000 to 400,000 clones, approximately 89% of which appear only once. This TCR was recovered from a man younger than 45 who had recovered from COVID-19. The chain combines TRBV29-1 with TRBJ1-1, with D unresolved. The sequenced sample was PBMCs or T cells enriched from blood (not recorded which). Here the CDR3 DNA reads TGCAGCGTTAGAGTAATGAACACTGAAGCTTTCTTT. It translates to CSVRVMNTEAFF.